This TCR beta chain was retrieved from a study of T cells in Graves' hyperthyroidism and ophthalmopathy. Across the whole study: The initial diagnosis was the point when peripheral blood was collected, ahead of any treatment.

This clonotype was recorded at least ten times. The target antigen is unknown. Trimming took 1 base from V and 0 from J, leaving 6 bases between them. The CDR3 has 14 amino acids. The germline CDR1 and CDR2 sequences are LGHDT and YNNKEL (reference sequence). Across 18 months, stable Graves' hyperthyroidism was marked by no progression to ophthalmopathy. Patients were aged 18 to 65, had disease duration under 2 months, and had newly diagnosed hyperthyroidism. The study, taken as a whole, reports: Median prediction lead before ophthalmopathy onset was about 6.7 months with the model.

RNA transcripts served as the template for amplifying TCR beta CDR3 regions. Primed by the HTBI set, a first-round RT-PCR was run on the TCR CDR3. TCRdb recomputed calls from the multiplex PCR reads with MiXCR, one row per CDR3 protein. Seen here are a few hundred thousand distinct CDR3 sequences, 20% to 25% observed once, and the top ten hold around 27%. Sequencing was carried out using blood. The receptor was isolated from a man younger than 30 with Graves' hyperthyroidism. This rearrangement joins TRBV3-1 to TRBJ1-2; D remains ambiguous. The CDR3 sequence is CASSQGRANYGYTF. The CDR3 coding sequence is TGTGCCAGCAGCCAAGGGAGAGCTAACTATGGCTACACCTTC.